This T cell receptor (beta chain) was documented in a study of Tregs in tolerant kidney transplant recipients. Study-wide results and caveats: Expanding Tregs on activated donor B cells appeared to best identify donor-specific TCRbeta clones. Biological reproducibility was not directly addressed, but technical replication error appeared minimal. Tolerant patients' donor-specific Tregs expanded beyond overall Tregs, suggesting antigen-driven growth.

Related graft donors supplied nonmyeloablative bone marrow transplants, and mixed chimerism was transient. CD4+CD25+CD127- Tregs, CD4+CD25- non-Tregs, CD4 and CD8 cells were sorted. With 6 bases clipped from V and 3 bases from J, the junction kept 5 bases outside the gene matches. This CDR3 is 13 amino acids long. Germline V gene lookup returns CDR1 MNHNY and CDR2 SVGAGI (reference sequence). The table came from immunoSEQ multiplex PCR; TCRdb's copy has only in-frame clones and leaves some out. In the table there are more than 90,000 clones, roughly 93% of which are singletons. Comment on this clone: As yet, its antigen is unknown.

Material: CD4+ T cells from blood (PBMCs), obtained 12 months after the transplant. This chain connects TRBV6-6 to TRBJ2-7; 7 bases align to TRBD1. The sequence came from a human patient who received a combined kidney and bone marrow transplant. Some T cells could come from the graft donor. The CDR3 DNA reads as TGTGCCAGCAGCAGCCGACAGGGCTACGAGCAGTACTTC. This sequence encodes CASSSRQGYEQYF.